One sample yielded the 26 T cell receptor beta chains listed below, sequenced in a study of persistence of HIV-infected CD4 T cells. The libraries were made with immunoSEQ version 4 in survey mode. TCRdb's copy holds only in-frame clones and misses some; the assay was immunoSEQ multiplex PCR. The table has tens of thousands of clones, about 89% seen once; the top ten hold roughly 1.8%. Anti-CD3/anti-CD28 beads served as a nonspecific positive control stimulus. Sorting of responding CD4+ T cells relied on upregulated CD40 ligand together with CD69. These receptors' antigens are unknown. The sequenced sample was CD4+ T cells sorted from PBMCs after 18-hour stimulation, obtained from a patient who received antiretroviral therapy. These receptors all come from an adult man with HIV who was CMV-seropositive.

The genes are TRBV5-1 and TRBJ2-1; a weak D match, TRBD2 (6 bases). Germline lookup yields CDR1 SGHRS and CDR2 YFSETQ. Trimming shortened V by 2 bases and J by 4 bases, and 13 bases separated the two germline ends. This CDR3 region has 15 residues. This chain's CDR3 is CASSLLANLYNEQFF. In nucleotides, the CDR3 is TGCGCCAGCAGCTTACTAGCAAACCTTTACAATGAGCAGTTCTTC.

The chain employs TRBV5-1 and TRBJ2-3; D gene unclear. The CDR3 spans 13 residues. V lost 0 bases and J 4 bases, leaving 6 bases between the germline ends. From germline, CDR1 is SGHRS and CDR2 YFSETQ. CDR3 nucleotide sequence: TGCGCCAGCAGCTTGGCGGGTTCAGATACGCAGTATTTT. This sequence encodes CASSLAGSDTQYF.

This rearrangement joins TRBV19 to TRBJ1-5; D unresolved. The CDR3 runs to 14 residues. Trimming shortened V by 3 bases and J by 4 bases, and 10 bases separated the two germline ends. From germline, CDR1 is LNHDA and CDR2 SQIVND (reference sequence). The DNA of the CDR3 is TGTGCCAGTAGTATTCATCAGGAAAATCAGCCCCAGCATTTT. Amino acid sequence: CASSIHQENQPQHF.

The chain carries TRBV7-9 and TRBJ1-1; the D gene is possibly TRBD1 (5 bases). The germline V gene encodes CDR1 SEHNR and CDR2 FQNEAQ (reference sequence). The CDR3 runs 15 residues. Trimming removed 4 bases at V and 2 bases at J, with 14 bases between. The CDR3 DNA reads as TGTGCCAGCAGCTCCCGGGGAGGGGAAAACACTGAAGCTTTCTTT. Amino acids: CASSSRGGENTEAFF.

The chain employs TRBV9 and TRBJ2-3; no clear D. V lost 0 bases to trimming and J lost 5 bases, with 4 bases between them. The CDR3 is made up of 12 amino acids. Germline CDR1 is SGDLS and CDR2 is YYNGEE. The CDR3 DNA follows: TGTGCCAGCAGCGTAGTCGGAGATACGCAGTATTTT. Translation: CASSVVGDTQYF.

The CDR3 DNA is TGTGCCAGCAGCCAAGCGGGAAGGAACTACGAGCAGTACTTC. It specifies CASSQAGRNYEQYF. The V and J genes are TRBV3-1 (or the pseudogene TRBV3-2) and TRBJ2-7; D is possibly TRBD2 (5 bases). V lost 1 base and J lost 3, with 10 bases in between. Germline V gives CDR1 LGHDT, CDR2 YNNKEL (reference sequence). CDR3 length: 14 amino acids.

The V and J genes are TRBV2 and TRBJ2-2, with 10 bases aligning to TRBD1. This CDR3 spans 19 amino acids. The V gene end was trimmed by 0 bases and the J gene end by 3 bases; junction bases not matched to a gene: 10. Germline-derived CDR1 and CDR2 are SNHLY and FYNNEI. CDR3 sequence: CASSEALWGQGIDTGELFF. DNA for the CDR3: TGTGCCAGCAGTGAAGCGCTTTGGGGACAGGGGATCGACACCGGGGAGCTGTTTTTT.

The V call is TRBV10-3, the J call TRBJ2-7, with D perhaps given as TRBD1 or TRBD2 (6 bases each). The CDR3 covers 12 residues. Deletions cut 6 bases from V and 5 bases from J, with 11 bases between. Looked up from germline, CDR1 is ENHRY and CDR2 is SYGVKD. This CDR3 is CAISGGPDEQYF. CDR3 sequence (DNA): TGTGCCATCAGCGGGGGCCCGGACGAGCAGTACTTC.

The J gene is TRBJ1-1, the V gene TRBV6-5, with D perhaps TRBD1 (6 bases). The CDR3 length is 14 residues. Germline-derived CDR1 and CDR2 are MNHEY and SVGAGI. V was clipped by 2 bases and J by 3 bases, with 10 bases between them. CDR3 nucleotide sequence: TGTGCCAGCAGTTACCTCGCAGGGGACACTGAAGCTTTCTTT. It translates to CASSYLAGDTEAFF.

The chain joins TRBV6-6 to TRBJ2-3; 9 bases are a match to TRBD2. Germline V CDR1 and CDR2: MNHNY, SVGAGI (reference sequence). The CDR3 length is 16 residues. The V segment lost 6 bases and the J segment 2 bases; nucleotides outside the gene matches: 9. CDR3 sequence: CASRALGTSPTDTQYF. The CDR3, as DNA: TGTGCCAGCAGAGCATTAGGGACTAGCCCCACAGATACGCAGTATTTT.

This clone appeared once. The chain employs TRBV30 and TRBJ1-6; D gene unclear. V shed 4 bases and J shed 0 bases, with 7 bases lying between them. The germline CDR1 and CDR2 sequences are GTSNPN and SVGIG (reference sequence). This CDR3 contains 14 residues. The CDR3 nucleotides read TGTGCCTGGAAGTACCGCTCCTATAATTCACCCCTCCACTTT. It yields the protein CAWKYRSYNSPLHF.

This chain uses TRBV4-2 with TRBJ2-2; unclear D gene. The CDR3 totals 15 residues. Trimming removed 3 bases at V and 3 bases at J, with 11 bases between. Germline V CDR1 and CDR2: LGHNA, YNFKEQ. Here the CDR3 reads CASSHPSEDTGELFF. DNA of the CDR3: TGTGCCAGCAGCCATCCTAGTGAGGACACCGGGGAGCTGTTTTTT.

The V call is TRBV7-3, the J call TRBJ1-1; no firm D call. Deletions cut 1 base from V and 7 bases from J, with 10 bases between. Germline assignment: CDR1 SGHTA and CDR2 FQGTGA. This CDR3 is built from 13 residues. Written as DNA, the CDR3 is TGTGCCAGCAGCTTAATGGGTCTGGATGAAGCTTTCTTT. Translated, it gives CASSLMGLDEAFF.

The rearrangement joins TRBV6-5 to TRBJ1-6; possibly TRBD1 for D (6 bases). Germline V lookup: CDR1 MNHEY, CDR2 SVGAGI. V was trimmed by 8 bases and J by 2 bases, leaving 13 bases between them. The CDR3 contains 15 residues. The CDR3 sequence is CASCMRDTYNSPLHF. The CDR3 DNA reads TGTGCCAGCTGCATGAGGGACACCTATAATTCACCCCTCCACTTT.

The CDR3 sequence is CASSPSGGYEQYF. The CDR3 DNA follows: TGTGCCAGCAGCCCCTCTGGGGGGTACGAGCAGTACTTC. The chain has TRBV7-3 and TRBJ2-7; D possibly corresponds to TRBD2 (6 bases). This CDR3 is 13 amino acids long. Germline CDR1 SGHTA, CDR2 FQGTGA. The germline V and J ends were trimmed by 5 bases and 4 bases, with 12 bases remaining between them.

Only one count was recorded for this clone. This chain uses TRBV6-5 with TRBJ2-3; D may be TRBD2 (6 bases). The CDR3 is made up of 14 amino acids. Germline V gene sequence: CDR1 MNHEY, CDR2 SVGAGI. V shed 6 bases and J shed 2 bases, with 12 bases lying between them. CDR3 sequence reads: CASRVSGATDTQYF. CDR3 DNA sequence: TGTGCCAGCAGAGTTAGCGGTGCCACAGATACGCAGTATTTT.

V gene TRBV7-3 combines with J gene TRBJ2-3; no clear D gene. The CDR3 is made up of 13 amino acids. The germline V gene encodes CDR1 SGHTA and CDR2 FQGTGA. Trimming stripped 6 bases from V and 5 bases from J, with 12 bases between. The CDR3 sequence is CASRVTPGDTQYF. The DNA of the CDR3 is TGTGCCAGCAGGGTAACCCCTGGAGATACGCAGTATTTT.

This rearrangement joins TRBV3-1 (or the pseudogene TRBV3-2) to TRBJ2-7; 8 positions match TRBD2. The germline CDR1 and CDR2 sequences are LGHDT and YNNKEL (reference sequence). Unmatched junction bases numbered 5, after V lost 0 bases and J lost 4 bases. The CDR3 covers 15 residues. Here the CDR3 DNA reads TGTGCCAGCAGCCAAGAGGGCGGGGGGAAGTACGAGCAGTACTTC. Its protein product is CASSQEGGGKYEQYF.

The J gene is TRBJ1-5, the V gene TRBV3-1 (or the pseudogene TRBV3-2), with D unclear. Germline-derived CDR1 and CDR2 are LGHDT and YNNKEL (reference sequence). The V and J ends lost 2 bases and 5 bases respectively, with 7 bases between them. The CDR3 is made up of 13 amino acids. Here the CDR3 reads CASSQREHQPQHF. In nucleotides, the CDR3 is TGTGCCAGCAGCCAAAGGGAACATCAGCCCCAGCATTTT.

The genes are TRBV7-2 and TRBJ2-7; 10 nucleotides agree with TRBD1. CDR3 size: 15 residues. V was pared by 5 bases and J by 5 bases, with 9 bases of the junction left unmatched. Germline assignment: CDR1 SGHTA and CDR2 FQGNSA. CDR3 loop: CASSVPGQGTNEQYF. The CDR3, as DNA: TGTGCCAGCAGCGTTCCGGGACAGGGGACTAACGAGCAGTACTTC.

This chain links TRBV6-6 with TRBJ2-7, with TRBD2 matching 14 bases. CDR1 is MNHNY, CDR2 SVGAGI, per germline (reference sequence). The CDR3 consists of 15 residues. V was pared by 5 bases and J by 6 bases, with 6 bases of the junction left unmatched. The CDR3 sequence is CASSATSGGAVEQYF. CDR3 in DNA: TGTGCCAGCAGTGCGACTAGCGGGGGGGCGGTCGAGCAGTACTTC.

The rearrangement links TRBV5-1 to TRBJ2-3; either TRBD1 or TRBD2 may fit D (5 bases each). CDR1 and CDR2 (germline): SGHRS, YFSETQ. The V end was cut by 0 bases, the J end by 2 bases, with 10 bases between. The CDR3 is 15 residues long. CDR3 bases: TGCGCCAGCAGCTTGGCGGGGACCGACACAGATACGCAGTATTTT. Protein sequence: CASSLAGTDTDTQYF.

The chain is built from TRBV5-1 and TRBJ1-2; D possibly corresponds to TRBD1 (5 bases). The V and J ends lost 2 bases and 8 bases respectively, with 16 bases between them. This CDR3 has 14 amino acids. Germline V lookup: CDR1 SGHRS, CDR2 YFSETQ. Here the CDR3 reads CASSFSRGEGGYTF. As DNA, the CDR3 is TGCGCCAGCAGCTTTTCCCGGGGGGAGGGGGGCTACACCTTC.

Concerning this clone: The junction does not match germline at one end; this may be a read error. The chain combines TRBV7-9 with TRBJ2-6; TRBD1 aligns across 8 bases. The CDR3 is 18 amino acids. CDR1 and CDR2 (germline): SEHNR, FQNEAQ (reference sequence). Written as DNA, the CDR3 is TGTGCCAGCAGCCTAGCCGGGACAGGCCACTCTGGGGCCAACGTCCTGACTTTC. Encoded protein: CASSLAGTGHSGANVLTF. The whole variable domain, filled in from reference TRBV7-9 and TRBJ2-6, reads DTGVSQNPRHKITKRGQNVTFRCDPISEHNRLYWYRQTLGQGPEFLTYFQNEAQLEKSRLLSDRFSAERPKGSFSTLEIQRTEQGDSAMYLCASSLAGTGHSGANVLTFGAGSRLTVL.

The table lists this clone with a count of one. The chain links TRBV6-5 to TRBJ1-1, with D hard to call. CDR3 size: 14 residues. Germline values: CDR1 MNHEY, CDR2 SVGAGI. V lost 3 bases to trimming and J lost 2 bases, with 10 bases between them. The CDR3 nucleotides read TGTGCCAGCAGTTATTACAGAGTCAACACTGAAGCTTTCTTT. Amino acids: CASSYYRVNTEAFF.

CDR3 region: CASSLGRGGADTQYF. The CDR3 region has the DNA TGTGCCAGCTCCCTGGGGCGGGGGGGCGCAGATACGCAGTATTTT. The V and J genes are TRBV7-2 and TRBJ2-3, with 9 bases aligning to TRBD2. The CDR3 loop spans 15 amino acids. J gave up 4 bases and V 8 bases, and 10 bases lay outside the gene matches. Germline V gives CDR1 SGHTA, CDR2 FQGNSA.